A single sample gave rise to the 8 T cell receptor beta chains below, sequenced in a study of tumor-infiltrating lymphocytes in primary liver carcinoma (dated by TCRdb to about 2017). Total RNA and DNA were co-extracted without cell sorting from roughly 20-30 mg of bulk tissue using the AllPrep DNA/RNA mini kit. Instrument on record: Illumina HiSeq 2500. A constant-region primer and ProtoScript II reverse transcriptase were used to reverse-transcribe TCRbeta-specific cDNA from about 500 ng total RNA. Three nested multiplex PCR rounds, following a slightly modified ARM-PCR procedure, were used to build the TCRbeta libraries. Multiplex TRBV1-TRBV30 forward primers and a Cbeta reverse primer were used in the first two PCR rounds, each of which was run for around 10 cycles. TCRdb reprocessed the public reads (quality trimming at Q25 with fastp, clone calling with MiXCR) and kept in-frame beta chains. Every distinct CDR3 protein forms one entry, paired with its most common genes and DNA. The sample table contains tens of thousands of distinct CDR3 sequences; only one count was recorded for 75% to 85% of them. The ten largest clones capture under 40% of the sample.

Sequencing input: liver tumor tissue from sampling region 5. The intended sense of this specimen's cell subset or site label: tumor region T5, tumor centre. These receptors were obtained from a middle-aged man with primary liver carcinoma and hepatitis B virus infection.

Note on this clonotype: This clone may be a read error of a much larger clone one base away. V is TRBV2 and J is TRBJ2-1; 7 positions match TRBD1. CDR1 and CDR2 from the germline V gene are SNHLY and FYNNEI. CDR3 length equals 14 residues. DNA for the CDR3: TGTGCAACCAGGGGGTGGAGCCGCTACAATGAGCAGTTCTTC. Encoded protein: CATRGWSRYNEQFF.

This clonotype was seen just once. In this CDR3 the conserved last residue, phenylalanine or tryptophan, is missing, so a read error is likely. The rearrangement links TRBV30 to TRBJ1-1, with a possible D match to TRBD1 (5 bases). This CDR3 is built from 13 residues. The germline CDR1 and CDR2 sequences are GTSNPN and SVGIG (reference sequence). The CDR3 spells CVWSVHGGTEAFL. DNA of the CDR3: TGTGTCTGGAGTGTACATGGGGGGACTGAAGCTTTCCTT.

V is TRBV7-9 and J is TRBJ2-3, with a tentative D call TRBD1 (6 bases). CDR3 length equals 14 residues. Germline values: CDR1 SEHNR, CDR2 FQNEAQ (reference sequence). Trimming shortened V by 10 bases and J by 3 bases, and 17 bases separated the two germline ends. The CDR3 spells CANTPGHRTDTQYF. CDR3 nucleotides: TGTGCCAACACTCCGGGACACAGGACAGATACGCAGTATTTT.

The V call is TRBV11-2, the J call TRBJ1-2; D remains unclear. Trimming stripped 5 bases from V and 0 bases from J, with 7 bases between. The germline CDR1 and CDR2 sequences are SGHAT and FQNNGV. The CDR3 sequence is 13 residues long. CDR3 residues: CASSPTANYGYTF. In DNA, the CDR3 is TGTGCCAGCAGCCCAACTGCTAACTATGGCTACACCTTC.

About this clonotype itself: One end of the junction does not line up with germline, which may come from a read error. The rearrangement links TRBV6-5 to TRBJ2-2; D is ambiguous. The CDR3 is 14 residues long. Germline CDR1 reads MNHEY; CDR2 reads SVGAGI. The CDR3 DNA reads TGTGCCATCAGTTACCCCAGTATTGCCGGGGAGCTGTTTTTT. Its protein is CAISYPSIAGELFF.

About this clonotype: No conserved phenylalanine or tryptophan ends this CDR3, so it is likely a read error. The chain uses TRBV5-5 and TRBJ2-7; 7 bases agree with TRBD1. The CDR3 has 15 amino acids. With 4 bases clipped from V and 2 bases from J, the junction kept 9 bases outside the gene matches. CDR1 is SGHKS and CDR2 is YYEKEE in the germline V gene (reference sequence). The CDR3 DNA reads TGTGCCAGCAGCCAGGGGGAACAGGGCCCCTACGAGCAGTACTCC. Its protein product is CASSQGEQGPYEQYS.

V and J are TRBV6-2 or TRBV6-3 and TRBJ2-7; D remains ambiguous. Germline V gene sequence: CDR1 MNHEY, CDR2 SVGEGT. The CDR3 consists of 17 residues. V was shortened by 2 bases and J by 3 bases, with 20 bases between the two germline ends. The CDR3 protein is CASSYHSLTETYYEQYF. CDR3 coding DNA: TGTGCCAGCAGTTACCACAGTCTAACAGAAACTTACTACGAGCAGTACTTC.

This rearrangement joins TRBV6-1 to TRBJ2-7; a possible D gene is TRBD1 (6 bases). The V end lost 2 bases, the J end lost 2 bases, and 22 bases lay between the germline ends. The CDR3 totals 18 residues. CDR1 MNHNS and CDR2 SASEGT come from the germline V gene. The CDR3 sequence is CASSECNWIGTKTYEQYF. As DNA, the CDR3 is TGTGCCAGCAGTGAATGTAATTGGATCGGGACAAAGACCTACGAGCAGTACTTC.